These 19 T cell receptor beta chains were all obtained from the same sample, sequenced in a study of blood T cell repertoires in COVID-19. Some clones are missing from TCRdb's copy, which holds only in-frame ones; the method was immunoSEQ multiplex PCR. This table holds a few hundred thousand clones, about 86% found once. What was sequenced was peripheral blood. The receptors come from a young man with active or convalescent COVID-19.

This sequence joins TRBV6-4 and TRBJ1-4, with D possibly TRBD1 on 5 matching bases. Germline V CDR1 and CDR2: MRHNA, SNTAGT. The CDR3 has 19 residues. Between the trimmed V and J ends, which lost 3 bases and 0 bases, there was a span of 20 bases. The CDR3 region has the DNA TGTGCCAGCAGTGAAAGGGTCGATTGGGGGGGAGCAACTAATGAAAAACTGTTTTTT. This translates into CASSERVDWGGATNEKLFF.

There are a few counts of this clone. The CDR3: CASSPGTPYEQYF. Written as DNA, the CDR3 is TGTGCCAGCAGTCCCGGGACTCCCTACGAGCAGTACTTC. J is TRBJ2-7 and V is TRBV12-3 or TRBV12-4, with a weak D call TRBD2 (6 bases). V was clipped by 5 bases and J by 2 bases, with 10 bases between them. The CDR3 spans 13 residues.

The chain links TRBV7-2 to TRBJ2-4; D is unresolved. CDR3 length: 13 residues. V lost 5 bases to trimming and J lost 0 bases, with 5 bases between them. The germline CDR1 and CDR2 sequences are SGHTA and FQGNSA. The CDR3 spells CASSDSAKNIQYF. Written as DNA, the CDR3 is TGTGCCAGCAGCGACTCAGCCAAAAACATTCAGTACTTC. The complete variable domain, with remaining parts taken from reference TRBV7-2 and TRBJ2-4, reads GAGVSQSPSNKVTEKGKDVELRCDPISGHTALYWYRQSLGQGLEFLIYFQGNSAPDKSGLPSDRFSAERTGGSVSTLTIQRTQQEDSAVYLCASSDSAKNIQYFGAGTRLSVL.

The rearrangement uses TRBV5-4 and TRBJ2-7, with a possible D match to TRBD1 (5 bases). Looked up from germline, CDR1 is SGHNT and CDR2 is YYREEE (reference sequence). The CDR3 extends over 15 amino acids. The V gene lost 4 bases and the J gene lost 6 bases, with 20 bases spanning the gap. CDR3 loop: CASSKGRRDYSEQYF. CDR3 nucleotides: TGTGCCAGCAGCAAGGGGCGTAGGGATTATAGCGAGCAGTACTTC.

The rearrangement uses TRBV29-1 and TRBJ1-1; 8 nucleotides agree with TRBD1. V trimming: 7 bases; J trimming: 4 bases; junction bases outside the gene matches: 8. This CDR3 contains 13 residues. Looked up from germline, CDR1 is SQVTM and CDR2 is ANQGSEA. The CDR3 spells CSARTGYGTEAFF. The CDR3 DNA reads TGCAGCGCCCGGACAGGGTACGGCACTGAAGCTTTCTTT.

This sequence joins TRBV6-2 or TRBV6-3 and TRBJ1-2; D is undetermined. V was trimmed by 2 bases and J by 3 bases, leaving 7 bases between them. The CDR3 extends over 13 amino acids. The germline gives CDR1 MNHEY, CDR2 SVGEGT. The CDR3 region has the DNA TGTGCCAGCAGTTACCAGCAGGACTATGGCTACACCTTC. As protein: CASSYQQDYGYTF.

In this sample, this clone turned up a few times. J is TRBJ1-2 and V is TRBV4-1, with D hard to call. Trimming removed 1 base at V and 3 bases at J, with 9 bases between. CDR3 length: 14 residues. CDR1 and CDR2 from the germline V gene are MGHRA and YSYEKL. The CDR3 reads CASSQGNTDYGYTF. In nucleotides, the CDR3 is TGCGCCAGCAGCCAAGGAAACACCGACTATGGCTACACCTTC.

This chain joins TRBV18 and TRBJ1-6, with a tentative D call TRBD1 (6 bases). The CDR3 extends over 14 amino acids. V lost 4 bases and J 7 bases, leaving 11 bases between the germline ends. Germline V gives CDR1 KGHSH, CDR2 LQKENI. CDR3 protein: CASSLDRLNSPLHF. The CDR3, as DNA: TGTGCCAGCTCACTCGACAGGTTGAATTCACCCCTCCACTTT.

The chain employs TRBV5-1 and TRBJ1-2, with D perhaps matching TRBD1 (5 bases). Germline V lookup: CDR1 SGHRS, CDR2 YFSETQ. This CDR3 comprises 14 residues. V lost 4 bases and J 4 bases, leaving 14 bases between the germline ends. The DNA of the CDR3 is TGCGCCAGCAGCCCAGGGTTCGAAAGCTATGGCTACACCTTC. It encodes CASSPGFESYGYTF.

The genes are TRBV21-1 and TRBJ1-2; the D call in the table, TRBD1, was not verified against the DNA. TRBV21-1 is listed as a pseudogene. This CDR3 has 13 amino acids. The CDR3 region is CASRGTGSGGYTF. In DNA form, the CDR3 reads TGTGCCAGCAGGGGGACAGGGAGCGGCGGCTACACCTTC.

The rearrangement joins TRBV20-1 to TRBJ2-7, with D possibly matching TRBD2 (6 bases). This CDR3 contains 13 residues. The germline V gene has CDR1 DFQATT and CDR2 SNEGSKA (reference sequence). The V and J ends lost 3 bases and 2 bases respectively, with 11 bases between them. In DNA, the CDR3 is TGCAGTGCTAGTACGGGGGAGACCTACGAGCAGTACTTC. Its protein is CSASTGETYEQYF.

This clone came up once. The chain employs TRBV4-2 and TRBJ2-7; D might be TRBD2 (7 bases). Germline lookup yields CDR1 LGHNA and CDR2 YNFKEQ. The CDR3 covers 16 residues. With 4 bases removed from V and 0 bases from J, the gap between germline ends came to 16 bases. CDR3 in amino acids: CASSLLRGGHSYEQYF. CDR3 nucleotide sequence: TGTGCCAGCAGCCTTCTAAGGGGGGGGCACTCCTACGAGCAGTACTTC.

The CDR3: CASSPGQGYGNTIYF. The CDR3 DNA reads as TGTGCCAGCTCACCGGGACAGGGCTATGGAAACACCATATATTTT. The chain carries TRBV18 and TRBJ1-3, with 9 bases fitting TRBD1. The CDR3 spans 15 residues. The junction had 3 bases not matched to a gene; V was cut back by 3 bases and J by 3 bases. Germline lookup yields CDR1 KGHSH and CDR2 LQKENI.

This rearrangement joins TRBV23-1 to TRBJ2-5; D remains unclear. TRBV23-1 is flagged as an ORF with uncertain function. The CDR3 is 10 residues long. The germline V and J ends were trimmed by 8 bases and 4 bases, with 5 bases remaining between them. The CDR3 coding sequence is TGCGCCAGCGGCCGAGAGACCCAGTACTTC. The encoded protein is CASGRETQYF.

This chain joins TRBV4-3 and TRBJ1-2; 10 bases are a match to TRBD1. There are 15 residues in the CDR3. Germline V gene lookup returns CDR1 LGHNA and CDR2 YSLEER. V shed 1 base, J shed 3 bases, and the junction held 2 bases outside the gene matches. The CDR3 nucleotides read TGCGCCAGCAGCCAAGGGGACAGGGGATACTATGGCTACACCTTC. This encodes CASSQGDRGYYGYTF.

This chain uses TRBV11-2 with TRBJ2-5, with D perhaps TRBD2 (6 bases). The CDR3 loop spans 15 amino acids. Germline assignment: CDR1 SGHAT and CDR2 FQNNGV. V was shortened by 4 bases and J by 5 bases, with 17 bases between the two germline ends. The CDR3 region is CASSSRDWGWETQYF. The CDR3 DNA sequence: TGTGCCAGCAGCTCCCGGGACTGGGGATGGGAGACCCAGTACTTC.

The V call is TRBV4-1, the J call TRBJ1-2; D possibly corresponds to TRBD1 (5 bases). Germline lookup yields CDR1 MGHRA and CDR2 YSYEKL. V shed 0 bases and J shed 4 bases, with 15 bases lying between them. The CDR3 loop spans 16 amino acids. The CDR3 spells CASSQDRGRGRYGYTF. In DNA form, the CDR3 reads TGCGCCAGCAGCCAAGATAGAGGGAGGGGTCGCTATGGCTACACCTTC.

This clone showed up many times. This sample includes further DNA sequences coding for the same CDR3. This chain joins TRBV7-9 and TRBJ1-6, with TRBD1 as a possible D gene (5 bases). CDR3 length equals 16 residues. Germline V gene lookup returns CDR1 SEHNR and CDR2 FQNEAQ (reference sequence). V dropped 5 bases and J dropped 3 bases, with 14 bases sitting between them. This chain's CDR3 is CASSLGQGFYNSPLHF. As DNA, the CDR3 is TGTGCCAGCAGCCTTGGCCAGGGCTTCTATAATTCACCCCTCCACTTT.

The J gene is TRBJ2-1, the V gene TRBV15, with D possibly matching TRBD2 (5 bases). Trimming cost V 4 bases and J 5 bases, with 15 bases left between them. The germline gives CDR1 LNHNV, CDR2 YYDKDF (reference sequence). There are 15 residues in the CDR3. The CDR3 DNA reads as TGTGCCACCAGCATATACATCGGGAAGAACAATGAGCAGTTCTTC. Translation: CATSIYIGKNNEQFF.